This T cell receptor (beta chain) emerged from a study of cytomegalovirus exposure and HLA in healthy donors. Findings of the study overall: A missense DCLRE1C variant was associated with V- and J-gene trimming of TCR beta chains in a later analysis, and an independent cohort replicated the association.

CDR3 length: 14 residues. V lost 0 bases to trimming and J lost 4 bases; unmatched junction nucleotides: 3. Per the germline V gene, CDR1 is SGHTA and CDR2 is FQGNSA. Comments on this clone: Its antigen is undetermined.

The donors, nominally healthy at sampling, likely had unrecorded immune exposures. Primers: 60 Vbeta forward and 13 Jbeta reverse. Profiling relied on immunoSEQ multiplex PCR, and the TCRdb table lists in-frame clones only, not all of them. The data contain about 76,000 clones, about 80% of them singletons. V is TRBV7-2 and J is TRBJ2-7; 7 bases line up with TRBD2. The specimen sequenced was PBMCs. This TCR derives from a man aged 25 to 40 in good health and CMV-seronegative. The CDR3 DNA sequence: TGTGCCAGCAGCTTAGCCGGACTAGGTTACGAGCAGTACTTC. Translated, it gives CASSLAGLGYEQYF.